The clone carrying this TCR beta chain appeared once. As yet, its antigen is unknown. This record comes from a study of CD8 T cells in ankylosing spondylitis. Findings of the study overall: The study identified a TCR beta motif of under ten highly homologous variants that appeared characteristic of ankylosing spondylitis blood. Disease-linked clones were CD8+ and relatively rare in peripheral blood. Disease-linked clones were reportedly significantly enriched in matched ankylosing spondylitis synovial fluid.

Quantitative barcoded 5'-RACE was used to prepare TCR beta libraries. TCRdb passed the 5' RACE reads through MiXCR, listing each CDR3 protein once. Seen here are about 540,000 distinct CDR3 sequences, roughly 13% observed once, and the top ten hold 6.5% to 7%. This clonotype originated in a male donor with ankylosing spondylitis. Sequencing used blood, either unsorted or a sorted T cell fraction (not recorded which).

This chain's CDR3 is CASSLGSWNTGELFF. CDR3 bases: TGTGCCAGCAGCTTAGGGTCTTGGAACACCGGGGAGCTGTTTTTT. The chain has TRBV11-2 and TRBJ2-2; no clear D. V was clipped by 1 base and J by 1 base, with 7 bases between them. The CDR3 contains 15 residues. Germline V gives CDR1 SGHAT, CDR2 FQNNGV.